The 25 T cell receptor beta chains below were found in one sample sequenced in a study of blood T cell repertoires in COVID-19 (dated by TCRdb to about 2020). The library was built by means of the immunoSEQ multiplex PCR assay. TCRdb stores this immuneACCESS table with in-frame sequences only. Part of the clones is absent; in the studies checked, under half of the shortfall reflects unresolved V genes, and no reason is known for the rest. Recorded for this sample are about 250,000 clones; more than 75% of them occurred a single time. Of the sample, about a sixth falls within the top ten clones. The sample consisted of PBMCs or T cells enriched from blood (not recorded which). Receptors originate from a man aged 18 to 30 who had recovered from COVID-19.

The chain has TRBV30 and TRBJ2-7; TRBD2 might be the D (7 bases). The CDR3 is 13 amino acids. The germline V gene encodes CDR1 GTSNPN and CDR2 SVGIG (reference sequence). The V end was cut by 1 base, the J end by 2 bases, with 9 bases between. The CDR3: CAWSAGGPYEQYF. The CDR3 bases are TGTGCCTGGAGTGCGGGGGGCCCCTACGAGCAGTACTTC. Using reference TRBV30 and TRBJ2-7 for the parts outside the CDR3, the full variable domain is SQTIHQWPATLVQPVGSPLSLECTVEGTSNPNLYWYRQAAGRGLQLLFYSVGIGQISSEVPQNLSASRPQDRQFILSSKKLLLSDSGFYLCAWSAGGPYEQYFGPGTRLTVT.

The genes are TRBV4-1 and TRBJ1-3, with a weak D call TRBD1 (5 bases). The CDR3 is made up of 16 amino acids. V lost 1 base to trimming and J lost 4 bases, with 14 bases between them. Germline V gives CDR1 MGHRA, CDR2 YSYEKL. The CDR3 nucleotides read TGCGCCAGCAGCCAAGTAGGGGAATTATCCGGAAACACCATATATTTT. It specifies CASSQVGELSGNTIYF.

Details on this clone: Within the sample, other DNA sequences also encode this same CDR3. The chain combines TRBV19 with TRBJ2-1; TRBD2 agrees at 7 bases. The germline gives CDR1 LNHDA, CDR2 SQIVND (reference sequence). V was pared by 4 bases and J by 4 bases, with 4 bases of the junction left unmatched. This CDR3 region has 14 residues. CDR3 nucleotides: TGTGCCAGTAGTACCCTGGGAGGGTACAATGAGCAGTTCTTC. Protein sequence: CASSTLGGYNEQFF. Using reference TRBV19 and TRBJ2-1 for the parts outside the CDR3, the full variable domain is DGGITQSPKYLFRKEGQNVTLSCEQNLNHDAMYWYRQDPGQGLRLIYYSQIVNDFQKGDIAEGYSVSREKKESFPLTVTSAQKNPTAFYLCASSTLGGYNEQFFGPGTRLTVL.

This chain joins TRBV3-1 (or the pseudogene TRBV3-2) and TRBJ1-5; no clear D. This CDR3 comprises 16 residues. Trimming cost V 4 bases and J 4 bases, with 17 bases left between them. Germline CDR1 is LGHDT and CDR2 is YNNKEL (reference sequence). CDR3 DNA sequence: TGTGCCAGCAGCCCAGGTACATCGGTTGGGAATCAGCCCCAGCATTTT. Protein product: CASSPGTSVGNQPQHF.

This sequence joins TRBV5-1 and TRBJ2-7; 7 bases align to TRBD1. This CDR3 spans 15 amino acids. Trimming took 0 bases from V and 5 from J; bases not matched to a gene: 8. Germline V gene sequence: CDR1 SGHRS, CDR2 YFSETQ. CDR3 region: CASSLVARGINEQYF. CDR3 sequence (DNA): TGCGCCAGCAGCTTGGTGGCCAGGGGGATCAACGAGCAGTACTTC.

This chain connects TRBV3-1 (or the pseudogene TRBV3-2) to TRBJ2-2; 7 positions agree with TRBD2. The CDR3 extends over 15 amino acids. From germline, CDR1 is LGHDT and CDR2 YNNKEL (reference sequence). With V trimmed by 1 base and J by 7 bases, 6 bases remained unmatched. The CDR3 loop reads CASSQVGGSNGELFF. The CDR3 DNA sequence: TGTGCCAGCAGCCAAGTTGGCGGGAGTAACGGGGAGCTGTTTTTT.

J is TRBJ2-3 and V is TRBV29-1; 10 positions agree with TRBD2. The CDR3 has 13 amino acids. V shed 8 bases and J 6 bases; nucleotides not matched to a gene: 8. Germline V CDR1 and CDR2: SQVTM, ANQGSEA. For the CDR3, the DNA is TGCAGCATATTAGCGGGAGGCGCGGATACGCAGTATTTT. Translation gives CSILAGGADTQYF.

This chain links TRBV19 with TRBJ2-2, with a tentative D call TRBD1 (6 bases). The CDR3 consists of 15 residues. The germline V gene encodes CDR1 LNHDA and CDR2 SQIVND (reference sequence). V dropped 4 bases and J dropped 0 bases, with 9 bases sitting between them. The CDR3 is CASSTAGANTGELFF. The CDR3, as DNA: TGTGCCAGTAGTACAGCAGGGGCGAACACCGGGGAGCTGTTTTTT.

V and J are TRBV27 and TRBJ1-2, with 10 nucleotides matching TRBD1. Trimming removed 6 bases from V and 6 bases from J; junction bases left unmatched: 13. CDR1 is MNHEY, CDR2 SMNVEV, per germline (reference sequence). The CDR3 is 16 amino acids. Here the CDR3 reads CASSSPGRDRGNGYTF. For the CDR3, the DNA is TGTGCCAGCAGCTCCCCCGGTCGGGACAGGGGTAATGGCTACACCTTC.

CDR3 nucleotide sequence: TGTGCCAGCAGTGACGGACTAGCGGGAGGTGGCTACGAGCAGTACTTC. Translated, it gives CASSDGLAGGGYEQYF. The chain links TRBV6-2 or TRBV6-3 to TRBJ2-7, with 14 bases aligning to TRBD2. Trimming cost V 5 bases and J 3 bases; bases outside gene matches: 6. The CDR3 is made up of 16 amino acids. Germline lookup yields CDR1 MNHEY and CDR2 SVGEGT.

The chain combines TRBV11-3 with TRBJ1-1; TRBD1 aligns across 10 bases. V shed 5 bases, J shed 4 bases, and the junction held 4 bases outside the gene matches. Germline V gives CDR1 SGHNT, CDR2 YENEEA. The CDR3 totals 14 residues. Written as DNA, the CDR3 is TGTGCCAGCAGCGTGACAGGGGGCCCCACTGAAGCTTTCTTT. Protein sequence: CASSVTGGPTEAFF.

This clone was counted between two and nine times. This CDR3 reads CASSLTTSGIYNEQFF. In DNA, the CDR3 is TGTGCCAGCTCACTGACGACTAGCGGGATCTACAATGAGCAGTTCTTC. This chain connects TRBV18 to TRBJ2-1, with 11 bases lining up with TRBD2. Trimming removed 4 bases from V and 3 bases from J; junction bases left unmatched: 5. The germline V gene encodes CDR1 KGHSH and CDR2 LQKENI. The CDR3 has 16 amino acids.

The chain combines TRBV25-1 with TRBJ2-1; D remains ambiguous. V lost 0 bases to trimming and J lost 5 bases, with 8 bases between them. The CDR3 loop spans 14 amino acids. Germline V gives CDR1 MGHDK, CDR2 SYGVNS. The CDR3 DNA is TGTGCCAGCAGTGAATATAATTCAGACAATGAGCAGTTCTTC. This gives the protein CASSEYNSDNEQFF.

This clone appeared a few times. The chain employs TRBV11-3 and TRBJ2-7; 8 positions match TRBD1. The length of the CDR3 is 14 residues. The germline CDR1 and CDR2 sequences are SGHNT and YENEEA. After removal of 5 bases from V and 4 bases from J, the junction contained 7 bases not matched to a gene. In DNA form, the CDR3 reads TGTGCCAGCAGCCCGTGGGACAGGCAGTACGAGCAGTACTTC. The encoded protein is CASSPWDRQYEQYF.

In this sample, this clone turned up a few times. At the DNA level, this CDR3 is encoded by other sequences in the same sample as well. The genes are TRBV5-1 and TRBJ1-4; 10 positions agree with TRBD1. Germline assignment: CDR1 SGHRS and CDR2 YFSETQ. This CDR3 has 14 amino acids. The V and J ends lost 2 bases and 7 bases, in that order; junction bases with no gene match: 2. The CDR3 here is CASSFGQGGEKLFF. The CDR3 nucleotides are TGCGCCAGCAGCTTCGGACAGGGGGGTGAAAAACTGTTTTTT.

The rearrangement uses TRBV2 and TRBJ1-5, with a possible D match to TRBD1 (5 bases). The V end was cut by 7 bases, the J end by 2 bases, with 15 bases between. Looked up from germline, CDR1 is SNHLY and CDR2 is FYNNEI. This CDR3 comprises 15 residues. The DNA of the CDR3 is TGTGCCAGCACCGGGACTTCTGGAGGCAATCAGCCCCAGCATTTT. Translating gives CASTGTSGGNQPQHF.

CDR3 nucleotides: TGTGCCAGCAGACCACACGGACAGAATGGCTACACCTTC. As protein: CASRPHGQNGYTF. The rearrangement links TRBV3-1 (or the pseudogene TRBV3-2) to TRBJ1-2; TRBD1 might be the D (6 bases). Per the germline V gene, CDR1 is LGHDT and CDR2 is YNNKEL (reference sequence). This CDR3 comprises 13 residues. V dropped 6 bases and J dropped 6 bases, with 14 bases sitting between them.

The chain links TRBV5-4 to TRBJ1-5; 8 positions agree with TRBD1. CDR1 and CDR2 (germline): SGHNT, YYREEE (reference sequence). This CDR3 comprises 15 residues. V was clipped by 0 bases and J by 6 bases; unmatched bases: 5. The CDR3 region is CASSLDQGAVQPQHF. The CDR3 DNA is TGTGCCAGCAGCTTGGACCAGGGGGCGGTTCAGCCCCAGCATTTT.

The CDR3 sequence is CASSLYAGANVLTF. The CDR3 DNA follows: TGCGCCAGCAGCTTGTATGCTGGGGCCAACGTCCTGACTTTC. The chain employs TRBV5-1 and TRBJ2-6; D is unclear. The CDR3 is made up of 14 amino acids. V lost 1 base and J 2 bases, leaving 4 bases between the germline ends. Germline CDR1 and CDR2: SGHRS and YFSETQ.

The V and J genes are TRBV10-3 and TRBJ2-5; tentatively, D is TRBD1 (6 bases). The germline V gene has CDR1 ENHRY and CDR2 SYGVKD. This CDR3 has 13 residues. The V end was cut by 6 bases, the J end by 2 bases, with 10 bases between. CDR3 protein: CAIRGTRQETQYF. The CDR3 bases are TGTGCCATCAGAGGGACAAGACAAGAGACCCAGTACTTC.

The CDR3 loop is CASKGLYEQYF. The CDR3, as DNA: TGTGCCAGCAAGGGACTCTACGAGCAGTACTTC. The chain uses TRBV28 and TRBJ2-7; weak D call: TRBD2 (6 bases). This CDR3 region has 11 residues. The germline V and J ends were trimmed by 7 bases and 3 bases, with 7 bases remaining between them. CDR1 and CDR2 from the germline V gene are MDHEN and SYDVKM.

This clone was seen only a few times. The CDR3 bases are TGTGCCAGCTCACCATTCAGGGAAAATAGCAATCAGCCCCAGCATTTT. Its protein is CASSPFRENSNQPQHF. The V gene is TRBV18, the J gene TRBJ1-5; D might be TRBD1 (5 bases). The ends were cut back, 2 bases at V and 0 bases at J, with 11 bases in the middle. CDR1 KGHSH and CDR2 LQKENI come from the germline V gene. The CDR3 has 16 residues.

Comment on this clone: Additional DNA sequences in this sample encode the identical CDR3. The rearrangement links TRBV19 to TRBJ1-5, with no clear D. This CDR3 is built from 15 residues. The ends were cut back, 0 bases at V and 2 bases at J, with 8 bases in the middle. The germline CDR1 and CDR2 sequences are LNHDA and SQIVND (reference sequence). In nucleotides, the CDR3 is TGTGCCAGTAGTATAGATCGGGGAGGCAATCAGCCCCAGCATTTT. Residues: CASSIDRGGNQPQHF.

The chain couples TRBV19 to TRBJ2-1; 8 bases map to TRBD2. Trimming at V came to 2 bases and at J to 10 bases, leaving 10 bases not matched to a gene. Germline loops: CDR1 LNHDA, CDR2 SQIVND (reference sequence). This CDR3 has 15 residues. CDR3 nucleotides: TGTGCCAGTAGTATATACGACGGGAGGGCCCGGGAGCAGTTCTTC. Translation gives CASSIYDGRAREQFF.

The chain uses TRBV10-3 and TRBJ1-5; D is perhaps TRBD1 (5 bases). This CDR3 has 16 residues. CDR1 is ENHRY, CDR2 SYGVKD, per germline. V was clipped by 0 bases and J by 5 bases, with 14 bases between them. The CDR3 sequence: CAISESAWRGDQPQHF. The CDR3 coding sequence is TGTGCCATCAGTGAGTCGGCCTGGAGGGGTGATCAGCCCCAGCATTTT.